These 27 T cell receptor beta chains were sequenced from one sample in a study of identical twins. Using its own MiXCR run on the 5' RACE reads, TCRdb lists one record per CDR3 protein. The sample lists hundreds of thousands of distinct CDR3 sequences, roughly 18% occurring once. These same data were also listed under a study on T cells expressing NK-cell markers.

The sequenced material came from PBMCs. These receptor sequences come from a woman younger than 30 in good health.

This clonotype has just a few counts. The chain recombines TRBV27 with TRBJ2-5, with a possible D match to TRBD2 (5 bases). The CDR3 covers 15 residues. Germline V gives CDR1 MNHEY, CDR2 SMNVEV (reference sequence). V was shortened by 4 bases and J by 0 bases, with 12 bases between the two germline ends. The CDR3 coding sequence is TGTGCCAGCAGTTATGGAGGAAGGTACCAAGAGACCCAGTACTTC. This translates into CASSYGGRYQETQYF.

CDR3 region: CASSLDLGAGVGETQYF. The DNA of the CDR3 is TGTGCCAGCAGCTTAGATCTGGGGGCAGGAGTGGGAGAGACCCAGTACTTC. V and J are TRBV11-2 and TRBJ2-5; a possible D gene is TRBD1 (6 bases). The germline CDR1 and CDR2 sequences are SGHAT and FQNNGV. V dropped 0 bases and J dropped 4 bases, with 18 bases sitting between them. This CDR3 has 17 residues.

The gene calls are TRBV29-1 and TRBJ2-6; unclear D gene. V lost 5 bases and J lost 0, with 20 bases in between. The length of the CDR3 is 18 residues. Germline V gene lookup returns CDR1 SQVTM and CDR2 ANQGSEA. The CDR3 loop is CSVKFLGQVISGANVLTF. CDR3 nucleotides: TGCAGCGTTAAGTTTCTGGGTCAGGTGATCTCTGGGGCCAACGTCCTGACTTTC.

This clonotype was counted between two and nine times. This chain joins TRBV12-3 or TRBV12-4 and TRBJ2-2, with TRBD1 matching 8 bases. This CDR3 contains 14 residues. Unmatched junction bases numbered 8, after V lost 9 bases and J lost 5 bases. DNA for the CDR3: TGTGCCAGTACCTGGACAGGGCCAACCGGGGAGCTGTTTTTT. It yields the protein CASTWTGPTGELFF.

This sequence joins TRBV2 and TRBJ2-3; 10 bases are shared with TRBD2. CDR1 and CDR2 (germline): SNHLY, FYNNEI. This CDR3 is built from 18 residues. J lost 5 bases, V lost 5 bases, and 16 bases had no gene match. The DNA of the CDR3 is TGTGCCAGCAGTTCCCCGGCCGTCGGACTAGCGGAGGGAGATACGCAGTATTTT. This encodes CASSSPAVGLAEGDTQYF. The variable domain in full, completed from reference TRBV2 and TRBJ2-3, reads EPEVTQTPSHQVTQMGQEVILRCVPISNHLYFYWYRQILGQKVEFLVSFYNNEISEKSEIFDDQFSVERPDGSNFTLKIRSTKLEDSAMYFCASSSPAVGLAEGDTQYFGPGTRLTVL.

This clonotype has more than one count but fewer than ten. The chain is built from TRBV10-3 and TRBJ1-2; a weak D match, TRBD1 (5 bases). Trimming took 7 bases from V and 4 from J, leaving 13 bases between them. The CDR3 is 13 residues long. Germline V gene sequence: CDR1 ENHRY, CDR2 SYGVKD. This CDR3 is CAITTGDFYGYTF. DNA for the CDR3: TGTGCCATCACCACAGGAGACTTCTATGGCTACACCTTC.

V usage is TRBV20-1 and J usage is TRBJ2-7, with 7 positions matching TRBD1. The germline V gene has CDR1 DFQATT and CDR2 SNEGSKA (reference sequence). Trimming cost V 7 bases and J 4 bases; bases outside gene matches: 10. CDR3 length: 13 residues. In nucleotides, the CDR3 is TGCAGTGGCGGCAGGGGGTCTCTTTACGAGCAGTACTTC. It encodes CSGGRGSLYEQYF.

This clonotype has only a few counts. The CDR3 coding sequence is TGTGCCAGCAGTCCCCCCGACTATGGCTACACCTTC. Translated, it gives CASSPPDYGYTF. The chain uses TRBV7-9 and TRBJ1-2; D not resolved. The CDR3 consists of 12 residues. Germline V gives CDR1 SEHNR, CDR2 FQNEAQ (reference sequence). Trimming cost V 6 bases and J 3 bases, with 8 bases left between them.

V and J are TRBV7-9 and TRBJ2-2; 12 nucleotides line up with TRBD2. The CDR3 is 17 residues long. The germline V gene has CDR1 SEHNR and CDR2 FQNEAQ (reference sequence). Trimming cost V 5 bases and J 4 bases; bases outside gene matches: 8. The CDR3 region has the DNA TGTGCCAGCAGCGACGGCCAGGGACTAGCGGGCACCGGGGAGCTGTTTTTT. Translating it yields CASSDGQGLAGTGELFF. The full variable domain, in which reference TRBV7-9 and TRBJ2-2 provide the parts outside the CDR3, is DTGVSQNPRHKITKRGQNVTFRCDPISEHNRLYWYRQTLGQGPEFLTYFQNEAQLEKSRLLSDRFSAERPKGSFSTLEIQRTEQGDSAMYLCASSDGQGLAGTGELFFGEGSRLTVL.

This clonotype was counted between two and nine times. V and J are TRBV7-8 and TRBJ2-6; perhaps TRBD1 as D (5 bases). Germline lookup yields CDR1 SGHVS and CDR2 FQNEAQ. CDR3 length: 16 amino acids. The V gene lost 5 bases and the J gene lost 4 bases, with 15 bases spanning the gap. CDR3 DNA: TGTGCCAGCAGCCCGGTCAGGGAAGCGGGGGCCAACGTCCTGACTTTC. Protein sequence: CASSPVREAGANVLTF. Filled out from reference TRBV7-8 and TRBJ2-6, the complete variable domain reads GAGVSQSPRYKVAKRGQDVALRCDPISGHVSLFWYQQALGQGPEFLTYFQNEAQLDKSGLPSDRFFAERPEGSVSTLKIQRTQQEDSAVYLCASSPVREAGANVLTFGAGSRLTVL.

The chain uses TRBV5-4 and TRBJ2-7; 8 bases map to TRBD1. CDR1 is SGHNT, CDR2 YYREEE, per germline (reference sequence). This CDR3 has 16 amino acids. The trim removed 1 base at V and 3 bases at J, leaving 9 bases unmatched. The CDR3 spells CASSLSVDRGDYEQYF. Written as DNA, the CDR3 is TGTGCCAGCAGCTTGAGCGTAGACAGGGGCGACTACGAGCAGTACTTC.

A few counts support this clonotype. V is TRBV18 and J is TRBJ1-1; D is undetermined. The CDR3 is 14 amino acids. With 5 bases removed from V and 2 bases from J, the gap between germline ends came to 12 bases. The germline V gene encodes CDR1 KGHSH and CDR2 LQKENI. CDR3 DNA sequence: TGTGCCAGCTCATTGACCGACGGAAACACTGAAGCTTTCTTT. Translation gives CASSLTDGNTEAFF.

The sample holds a few counts of this clonotype. The V gene is TRBV10-3, the J gene TRBJ1-1, with D uncertain. Germline values: CDR1 ENHRY, CDR2 SYGVKD. CDR3 length: 12 residues. Trimming took off 4 bases at V and 3 bases at J, with 6 bases between the two ends. CDR3 region: CAISGAYTEAFF. The CDR3 DNA is TGTGCCATCAGTGGGGCATACACTGAAGCTTTCTTT.

This chain uses TRBV20-1 with TRBJ1-1; D is unclear. Germline V gene sequence: CDR1 DFQATT, CDR2 SNEGSKA (reference sequence). The V end lost 6 bases, the J end lost 7 bases, and 9 bases lay between the germline ends. The CDR3 consists of 10 residues. CDR3 nucleotide sequence: TGCAGTGCCGATGGCATTGAAGCTTTCTTT. This translates into CSADGIEAFF.

This clonotype was counted only a few times. V usage is TRBV7-2 and J usage is TRBJ2-3, with TRBD2 as a possible D gene (5 bases). The V and J ends lost 3 bases and 6 bases respectively, with 19 bases between them. Per the germline V gene, CDR1 is SGHTA and CDR2 is FQGNSA. The CDR3 length is 16 residues. CDR3 sequence reads: CASSLLGIYIADTQYF. In nucleotides, the CDR3 is TGTGCCAGCAGCTTGTTAGGGATTTATATAGCGGATACGCAGTATTTT.

The CDR3 spells CSARLVGRSNEQFF. For the CDR3, the DNA is TGCAGTGCTAGGCTGGTGGGACGGAGCAATGAGCAGTTCTTC. The genes are TRBV20-1 and TRBJ2-1; D is tentatively TRBD1 or TRBD2 (5 bases each). The CDR3 spans 14 residues. Germline V CDR1 and CDR2: DFQATT, SNEGSKA (reference sequence). The germline V and J ends were trimmed by 3 bases and 6 bases, with 15 bases remaining between them.

This clonotype showed up just a few times. This chain joins TRBV6-5 and TRBJ2-2; D not certain. Looked up from germline, CDR1 is MNHEY and CDR2 is SVGAGI. The CDR3 sequence is 14 residues long. The V gene lost 0 bases and the J gene lost 6 bases, with 8 bases spanning the gap. The CDR3 DNA sequence: TGTGCCAGCAGTTACTCGAAGGTGGCCGGGGAGCTGTTTTTT. Translation gives CASSYSKVAGELFF.

This clonotype occurred many times. The chain recombines TRBV12-3 or TRBV12-4 with TRBJ2-2; possibly TRBD2 for D (7 bases). CDR3 size: 15 residues. Deletions cut 11 bases from V and 4 bases from J, with 20 bases between. CDR3 coding DNA: TGTGCCGCCTCCTCCAGGGGAGGGGGCACCGGGGAGCTGTTTTTT. Translating gives CAASSRGGGTGELFF.

This sequence joins TRBV6-2 or TRBV6-3 and TRBJ2-7; no definite D call. Between the trimmed V and J ends, which lost 0 bases and 4 bases, there was a span of 13 bases. The V gene's germline CDR1 is MNHEY and CDR2 SVGEGT. This CDR3 is built from 15 residues. CDR3 bases: TGTGCCAGCAGTTACTCGAATAGCCACTGGTACGAGCAGTACTTC. This sequence encodes CASSYSNSHWYEQYF.

This sequence joins TRBV18 and TRBJ2-2; D is ambiguous. Per germline, CDR1 KGHSH and CDR2 LQKENI. The CDR3 loop spans 12 amino acids. The V gene lost 2 bases and the J gene lost 5 bases, with 3 bases spanning the gap. The CDR3 DNA is TGTGCCAGCTCACCAAAGACCGGGGAGCTGTTTTTT. It specifies CASSPKTGELFF.

The chain employs TRBV7-3 and TRBJ2-7, with 7 bases that match TRBD1. The CDR3 length is 15 residues. J lost 4 bases, V lost 4 bases, and 10 bases had no gene match. Germline CDR1 SGHTA, CDR2 FQGTGA. CDR3 sequence: CASSSNRGTFYEQYF. The CDR3 DNA sequence: TGTGCCAGCAGCTCGAACAGGGGCACCTTTTACGAGCAGTACTTC.

This clonotype came up a few times. This chain uses TRBV3-1 with TRBJ2-5; 10 bases are a match to TRBD2. The length of the CDR3 is 15 residues. With V trimmed by 2 bases and J by 5 bases, 5 bases remained unmatched. CDR1 is LGHDT, CDR2 YNNKEL, per germline (reference sequence). The CDR3 reads CASSQLASGGETQYF. As DNA, the CDR3 is TGTGCCAGCAGCCAATTGGCTAGCGGGGGTGAGACCCAGTACTTC.

This clonotype came up a few times. The chain joins TRBV20-1 to TRBJ2-7; 9 bases match TRBD2. Per germline, CDR1 DFQATT and CDR2 SNEGSKA (reference sequence). The CDR3 extends over 15 amino acids. V shed 6 bases and J 7 bases; nucleotides not matched to a gene: 16. CDR3 sequence reads: CSAPARREGLGEQYF. DNA for the CDR3: TGCAGTGCCCCGGCGAGGCGGGAGGGCCTCGGAGAGCAGTACTTC.

The chain carries TRBV18 and TRBJ2-2; D possibly corresponds to TRBD2 (5 bases). The germline CDR1 and CDR2 sequences are KGHSH and LQKENI. Trimming left V 3 bases short and J 2 bases short, with 10 bases between. This CDR3 contains 15 residues. CDR3 sequence reads: CASSPPGSNTGELFF. The CDR3 DNA is TGTGCCAGCTCACCTCCGGGAAGCAACACCGGGGAGCTGTTTTTT.

The V and J genes are TRBV27 and TRBJ2-7; possibly TRBD2 for D (6 bases). V lost 10 bases and J 2 bases, leaving 18 bases between the germline ends. This CDR3 is built from 14 residues. The germline V gene has CDR1 MNHEY and CDR2 SMNVEV (reference sequence). The CDR3 loop reads CATGRSGQTYEQYF. The CDR3 DNA is TGTGCCACCGGACGGAGCGGGCAGACCTACGAGCAGTACTTC.

The chain employs TRBV6-5 and TRBJ2-1; D perhaps matches TRBD2 (6 bases). V shed 1 base and J shed 2 bases, with 12 bases lying between them. The CDR3 is made up of 16 amino acids. Germline V gives CDR1 MNHEY, CDR2 SVGAGI. In DNA, the CDR3 is TGTGCCAGCAGTTACTTGGCGGGAACGACCTACAATGAGCAGTTCTTC. It encodes CASSYLAGTTYNEQFF.

The table lists this clonotype with many counts. V gene TRBV7-8 combines with J gene TRBJ1-5; no clear D. Looked up from germline, CDR1 is SGHVS and CDR2 is FQNEAQ. The CDR3 contains 15 residues. Trimming stripped 0 bases from V and 3 bases from J, with 9 bases between. This CDR3 reads CASSLAPGFNQPQHF. CDR3 sequence (DNA): TGTGCCAGCAGCTTAGCGCCGGGTTTCAATCAGCCCCAGCATTTT.